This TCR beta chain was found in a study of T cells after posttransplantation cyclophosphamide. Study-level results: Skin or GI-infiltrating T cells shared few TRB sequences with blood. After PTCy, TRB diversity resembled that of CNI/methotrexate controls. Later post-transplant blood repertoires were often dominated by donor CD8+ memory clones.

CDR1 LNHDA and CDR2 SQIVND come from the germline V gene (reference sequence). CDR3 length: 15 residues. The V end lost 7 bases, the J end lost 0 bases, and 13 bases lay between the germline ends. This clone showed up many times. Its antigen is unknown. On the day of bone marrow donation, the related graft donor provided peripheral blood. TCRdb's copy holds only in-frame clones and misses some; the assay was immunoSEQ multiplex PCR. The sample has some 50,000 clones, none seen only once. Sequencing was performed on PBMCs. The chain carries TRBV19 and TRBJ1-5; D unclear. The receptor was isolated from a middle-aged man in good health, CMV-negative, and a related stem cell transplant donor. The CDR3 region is CASTLYYYSNQPQHF. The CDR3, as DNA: TGTGCCAGTACCCTATACTACTATAGCAATCAGCCCCAGCATTTT.